This record concerns one T cell receptor (beta chain) sequence. Not a single patient had been given any form of treatment at any point before undergoing thyroid surgery. TCRdb re-called clones via MiXCR from the PCR reads. The table has several thousand clones, under 35% seen once. These data belong to a study of metastatic and nonmetastatic thyroid tumors. Study at large: Patients with malignant and benign thyroid disease provided blood and tumor or nodule tissue, whose repertoires were compared.

Germline assignment: CDR1 MNHNS and CDR2 SASEGT. V was clipped by 5 bases and J by 4 bases; unmatched bases: 6. This CDR3 has 15 residues. This receptor was taken from a female donor with papillary thyroid cancer or a benign thyroid nodule (not recorded which). Some clones in this sample may be carry-over from other donors' samples. The chain couples TRBV6-1 to TRBJ1-5; 9 bases map to TRBD1. The sequencing input was tumor tissue. The CDR3 DNA follows: TGTGCCAGCAGTTTGGACAGGGGAGCAAATCAGCCCCAGCATTTT. It is translated as CASSLDRGANQPQHF.